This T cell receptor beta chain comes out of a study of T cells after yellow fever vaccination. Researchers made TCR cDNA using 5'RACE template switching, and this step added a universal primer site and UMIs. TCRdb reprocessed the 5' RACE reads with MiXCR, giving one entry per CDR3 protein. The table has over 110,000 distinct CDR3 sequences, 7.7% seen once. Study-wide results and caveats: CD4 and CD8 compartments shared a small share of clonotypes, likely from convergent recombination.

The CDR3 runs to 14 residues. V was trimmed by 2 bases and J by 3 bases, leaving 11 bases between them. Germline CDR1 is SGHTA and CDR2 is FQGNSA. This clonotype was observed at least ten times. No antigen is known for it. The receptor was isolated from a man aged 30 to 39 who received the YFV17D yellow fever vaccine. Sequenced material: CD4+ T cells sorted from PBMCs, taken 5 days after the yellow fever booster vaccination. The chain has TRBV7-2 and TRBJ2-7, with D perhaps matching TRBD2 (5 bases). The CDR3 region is CASSLQSGVYEQYF. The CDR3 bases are TGTGCCAGCAGCTTACAATCCGGGGTCTACGAGCAGTACTTC.